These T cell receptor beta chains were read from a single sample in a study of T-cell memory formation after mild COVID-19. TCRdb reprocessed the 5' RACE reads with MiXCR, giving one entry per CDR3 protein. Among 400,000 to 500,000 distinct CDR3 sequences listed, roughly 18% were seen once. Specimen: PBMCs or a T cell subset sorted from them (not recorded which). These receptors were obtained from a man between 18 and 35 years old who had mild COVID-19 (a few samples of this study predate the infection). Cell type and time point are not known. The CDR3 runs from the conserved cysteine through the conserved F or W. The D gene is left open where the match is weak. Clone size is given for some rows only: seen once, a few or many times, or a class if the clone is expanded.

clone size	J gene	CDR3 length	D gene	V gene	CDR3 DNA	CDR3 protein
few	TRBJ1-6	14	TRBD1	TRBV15	TGTGCCACCAGCAGAAGGGACAGCAATTCACCCCTCCACTTT	CATSRRDSNSPLHF
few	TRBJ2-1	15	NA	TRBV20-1	TGCAGTGCCACAGACCCAACCCGGCAGAGAAATGAGCAGTTCTTC	CSATDPTRQRNEQFF
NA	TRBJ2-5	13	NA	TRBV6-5	TGTGCCAGCAGCAACGGCCTGGCGGAGACCCAGTACTTC	CASSNGLAETQYF
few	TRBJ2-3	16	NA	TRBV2	TGTGCCAGCAGTGAATACGGCGGGATGGCTCGAGATACGCAGTATTTT	CASSEYGGMARDTQYF
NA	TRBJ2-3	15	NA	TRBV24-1	TGTGCCACCAGTGATTTGGGGCCAGGGAGAGATACGCAGTATTTT	CATSDLGPGRDTQYF
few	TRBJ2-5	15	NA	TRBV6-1	TGTGCCAGCAGTGGATCCGATGGGGGTGCGGAGACCCAGTACTTC	CASSGSDGGAETQYF
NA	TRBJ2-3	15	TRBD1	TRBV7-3	TGTGCCAGCAGCTTAGGGACAGCCTACACAGATACGCAGTATTTT	CASSLGTAYTDTQYF
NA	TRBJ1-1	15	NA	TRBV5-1	TGCGCCAGCAGCCTATTGTTACAGTCGAACACTGAAGCTTTCTTT	CASSLLLQSNTEAFF
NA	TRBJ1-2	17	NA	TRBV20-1	TGCAGTGCTAGAGACCTGCTTAGCCAGGTTACTGTCGATGGCTACACCTTC	CSARDLLSQVTVDGYTF
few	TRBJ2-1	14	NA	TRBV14	TGTGCCAGCAGCCCAGTGGACACCTACAATGAGCAGTTCTTC	CASSPVDTYNEQFF
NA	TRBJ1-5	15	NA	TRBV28	TGTGCCAGCAGTTTCGGTCAACGAGGTAATCAGCCCCAGCATTTT	CASSFGQRGNQPQHF
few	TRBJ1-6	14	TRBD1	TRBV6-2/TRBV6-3	TGTGCCAGCAGTTGGGACAGAAACTATTCACCCCTCCACTTT	CASSWDRNYSPLHF
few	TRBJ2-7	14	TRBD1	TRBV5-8	TGTGCCAGCAGCTCCCGGACAGGGGGCTACGAGCAGTACTTC	CASSSRTGGYEQYF
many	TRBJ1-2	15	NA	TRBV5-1	TGCGCCAGCAGCCCGGACGGACAGTGGAACTATGGCTACACCTTC	CASSPDGQWNYGYTF
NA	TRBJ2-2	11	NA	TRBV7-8	TGTGCCAGCAGCCCTCTTTGGGAGCTGTTTTTT	CASSPLWELFF
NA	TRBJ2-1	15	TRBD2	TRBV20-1	TGCAGTGCGTGGACTAGCGGGGGGTCTTACAATGAGCAGTTCTTC	CSAWTSGGSYNEQFF
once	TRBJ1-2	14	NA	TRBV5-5	TGTGCCAGCAGTCCCACCGCAGGGAACTATGGCTACACCTTC	CASSPTAGNYGYTF
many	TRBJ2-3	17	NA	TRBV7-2	TGTGCCAGCAGCTTGGCCCCGGGACATTGGATGTCCGATACGCAGTATTTT	CASSLAPGHWMSDTQYF
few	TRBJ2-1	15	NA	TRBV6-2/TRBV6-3	TGTGCCAGCAGTGCTGGGGGGAGTTCCTACAATGAGCAGTTCTTC	CASSAGGSSYNEQFF
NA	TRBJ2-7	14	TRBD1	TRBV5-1	TGCGCCAGCAGCAGGGGGCAGGGCGCGCACGAGCAGTACTTC	CASSRGQGAHEQYF
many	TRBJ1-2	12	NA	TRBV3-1	TGTGCCAGCAGCCAGGCCACCCAAAGCTACACCTTC	CASSQATQSYTF